This T cell receptor (beta chain) appears in the sequencing data of a study of T cell repertoires in cytomegalovirus infection. The wider study: A matching HLA type, together with CMV infection, was signaled by public TCR beta signatures.

A remark on this clonotype: Antigen: not known.

TCRdb called the reads again in MiXCR, with one record for every CDR3 protein. The sample holds roughly 920,000 distinct CDR3 sequences, approximately 30% seen once. The germline V gene has CDR1 MNHEY and CDR2 SVGAGI. The CDR3 spans 15 residues. V was clipped by 0 bases and J by 8 bases, with 16 bases between them. The sample in question was cultured CD8+ T cells from PBMCs, obtained from culture after CMV antigen stimulation. This chain connects TRBV6-5 to TRBJ1-2; D unclear. The clonotype was recovered from a human donor in good health (CMV status not recorded). Some clones in this sample may be carry-over from other donors' samples. In DNA form, the CDR3 reads TGTGCCAGCAGTTACTCGATAACGACCCCGGAGGGCTACACCTTC. Protein product: CASSYSITTPEGYTF.